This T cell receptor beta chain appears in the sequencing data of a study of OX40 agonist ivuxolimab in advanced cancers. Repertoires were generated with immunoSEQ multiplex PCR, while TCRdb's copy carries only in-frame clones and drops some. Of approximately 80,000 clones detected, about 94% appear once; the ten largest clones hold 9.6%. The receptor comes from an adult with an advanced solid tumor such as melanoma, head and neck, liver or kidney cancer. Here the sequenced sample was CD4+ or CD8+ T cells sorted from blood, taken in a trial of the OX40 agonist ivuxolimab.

For the CDR3, the DNA is TGTGCCAGCAGCCCCTCCTCAGACAGCCCCTACCTCCTAACCTACTACGAGCAGTACTTC. It yields the protein CASSPSSDSPYLLTYYEQYF. The rearrangement links TRBV14 to TRBJ2-7; the D gene is possibly TRBD1 (5 bases). Germline-derived CDR1 and CDR2 are SGHDN and FVKESK. This CDR3 spans 20 amino acids. Trimming cost V 4 bases and J 3 bases, with 31 bases left between them.